What follows is one T cell receptor beta chain and its context. No antigen is known for it. Sequenced by immunoSEQ multiplex PCR; TCRdb stores in-frame clones only, minus some. The sample carries some 2,500,000 clones, roughly 92% recorded once. This sample is drawn from a study of shared clonotypes between healthy human individuals. Study in general: Sampling drew on donors who were a couple of women and a few men aged 18 to 49. Study observations and caveats: Clonotype sharing among donors was thought likely to change with sequencing depth. As a rule, naive subsets had a larger estimated richness than memory subsets.

The CDR3 is 15 residues long. Germline V lookup: CDR1 ENHRY, CDR2 SYGVKD. V was pared by 8 bases and J by 2 bases, with 8 bases of the junction left unmatched. This clonotype was sampled from a man in his late teens or twenties in good health. Some clones in this sample may be carry-over from other donors' samples. J is TRBJ2-5 and V is TRBV10-3, with 10 bases identical to TRBD2. Sequencing was carried out using naive CD4+ T cells from PBMCs. Specified subset: CD45RA+ positively selected. Written as DNA, the CDR3 is TGTGCCATCGGTGGAGCGGGAGGGACACAAGAGACCCAGTACTTC. Amino acids: CAIGGAGGTQETQYF.